The 19 T cell receptor beta chains below were found in one sample sequenced in a study of shared clonotypes between healthy human individuals (TCRdb year 2020). Receptor amplification or capture employed the immunoSEQ multiplex PCR assay. The clones in this table, taken by TCRdb from immuneACCESS, are in-frame only. Not every clone is retained; where verified, under half of the shortfall comes from an unresolved V gene, and the cause of the rest is unknown. This sample gives about a million clones in total; about 77% of them show up just once. The ten top clones hold about 1.5% of the sample. Sequencing was performed on memory CD4+ T cells sorted from blood. The sample's cell subset or site, from its label and the paper: CD45RA-negative fraction. These receptors all stem from a man between 18 and 29 years old in good health.

Ten or more counts support this clone. The gene calls are TRBV19 and TRBJ2-3, with 9 nucleotides matching TRBD2. The germline CDR1 and CDR2 sequences are LNHDA and SQIVND (reference sequence). This CDR3 is built from 16 residues. V shed 1 base, J shed 5 bases, and the junction held 7 bases outside the gene matches. CDR3 DNA: TGTGCCAGTAGTATAGGAAAAGCGGGGGGCGGAGATACGCAGTATTTT. Its protein product is CASSIGKAGGGDTQYF.

Points on this clone: Other DNA sequences from this sample encode an identical CDR3 as well. The rearrangement links TRBV6-6 to TRBJ1-5; no definite D call. The CDR3 spans 13 residues. V was trimmed by 0 bases and J by 4 bases, leaving 4 bases between them. CDR1 and CDR2 (germline): MNHNY, SVGAGI (reference sequence). DNA for the CDR3: TGTGCCAGCAGTTACTCGATGAATCAGCCCCAGCATTTT. Protein: CASSYSMNQPQHF.

The chain carries TRBV5-1 and TRBJ2-7; D not resolved. The CDR3 contains 13 residues. V dropped 1 base and J dropped 7 bases, with 12 bases sitting between them. Germline-derived CDR1 and CDR2 are SGHRS and YFSETQ. The CDR3 DNA reads TGCGCCAGCAGCTTGTCTTCAGTTGGAGAGCAGTACTTC. Amino acids: CASSLSSVGEQYF.

This chain joins TRBV6-5 and TRBJ2-5; the D gene could be TRBD1 or TRBD2 (5 bases each). V shed 6 bases and J shed 5 bases, with 16 bases lying between them. The CDR3 consists of 14 residues. Germline assignment: CDR1 MNHEY and CDR2 SVGAGI. CDR3 amino acids: CASSPRGPRETQYF. In DNA form, the CDR3 reads TGTGCCAGCAGCCCCCGGGGCCCGAGGGAGACCCAGTACTTC.

This clone was seen only once. The V gene is TRBV7-9, the J gene TRBJ2-1, with no clear D. The V end was cut by 2 bases, the J end by 9 bases, with 5 bases between. This CDR3 has 11 residues. Germline CDR1 SEHNR, CDR2 FQNEAQ (reference sequence). This CDR3 reads CASSLSFEQFF. CDR3 sequence (DNA): TGTGCCAGCAGCTTATCCTTTGAGCAGTTCTTC.

The sample holds a few counts of this clone. This chain joins TRBV5-1 and TRBJ2-1; D not resolved. Germline values: CDR1 SGHRS, CDR2 YFSETQ. The CDR3 covers 14 residues. Trimming removed 0 bases at V and 5 bases at J, with 9 bases between. CDR3 sequence reads: CASSLVLSNNEQFF. CDR3 nucleotides: TGCGCCAGCAGCTTGGTGTTATCCAACAATGAGCAGTTCTTC.

This rearrangement joins TRBV30 to TRBJ2-7; TRBD2 matches at 7 bases. V shed 0 bases and J 6 bases; nucleotides not matched to a gene: 11. The CDR3 is made up of 15 amino acids. Germline lookup yields CDR1 GTSNPN and CDR2 SVGIG (reference sequence). The CDR3 DNA is TGTGCCTGGAGTGTGGCGGGGAGGGCGGCGCGCGAGCAGTACTTC. This codes for CAWSVAGRAAREQYF.

The chain recombines TRBV7-2 with TRBJ2-7; unclear D gene. Germline V gives CDR1 SGHTA, CDR2 FQGNSA. The V end lost 0 bases, the J end lost 2 bases, and 20 bases lay between the germline ends. CDR3 length equals 18 residues. This CDR3 is CASSLASQSREITYEQYF. The CDR3 DNA follows: TGTGCCAGCAGCTTAGCCTCCCAAAGTAGAGAGATTACCTACGAGCAGTACTTC. Based on the CDR3 plus reference TRBV7-2 and TRBJ2-7, the full variable domain is GAGVSQSPSNKVTEKGKDVELRCDPISGHTALYWYRQSLGQGLEFLIYFQGNSAPDKSGLPSDRFSAERTGGSVSTLTIQRTQQEDSAVYLCASSLASQSREITYEQYFGPGTRLTVT.

This chain connects TRBV9 to TRBJ2-7; D may be TRBD1 (6 bases). Trimming pared 3 bases from V and 6 bases from J, leaving 13 bases between. CDR3 size: 13 residues. Germline V lookup: CDR1 SGDLS, CDR2 YYNGEE. The CDR3 region is CASSASVGGEQYF. The CDR3 nucleotides read TGTGCCAGCAGCGCCTCGGTAGGGGGCGAGCAGTACTTC. The full variable domain, completed using reference TRBV9 and TRBJ2-7, is DSGVTQTPKHLITATGQRVTLRCSPRSGDLSVYWYQQSLDQGLQFLIQYYNGEERAKGNILERFSAQQFPDLHSELNLSSLELGDSALYFCASSASVGGEQYFGPGTRLTVT.

CDR3 coding DNA: TGTGCCAGCAGTTTTCTAGGGGGCGACATAAACATTCAGTACTTC. The encoded protein is CASSFLGGDINIQYF. V gene TRBV6-6 combines with J gene TRBJ2-4; 7 nucleotides match TRBD1. The CDR3 is made up of 15 amino acids. V shed 4 bases, J shed 6 bases, and the junction held 9 bases outside the gene matches. Germline values: CDR1 MNHNY, CDR2 SVGAGI (reference sequence).

The rearrangement uses TRBV27 and TRBJ1-3; D is uncertain. CDR1 is MNHEY, CDR2 SMNVEV, per germline (reference sequence). The CDR3 consists of 17 residues. With 5 bases removed from V and 0 bases from J, the gap between germline ends came to 17 bases. CDR3 sequence: CASSRKAGSISGNTIYF. CDR3 bases: TGTGCCAGCAGTAGGAAGGCAGGCAGTATCTCTGGAAACACCATATATTTT.

This clone was seen a handful of times. The chain links TRBV19 to TRBJ1-2; 10 nucleotides line up with TRBD1. Trimming took 6 bases from V and 4 from J; bases not matched to a gene: 11. In germline, CDR1 is LNHDA, CDR2 SQIVND (reference sequence). The CDR3 totals 16 residues. CDR3 protein: CASRAGTGVMLYGYTF. The DNA of the CDR3 is TGTGCCAGTAGGGCCGGGACAGGGGTTATGCTCTATGGCTACACCTTC.

About this clone: Other DNA variants within this sample encode the same CDR3. The chain carries TRBV18 and TRBJ1-5; D is possibly TRBD1 (6 bases). V gave up 6 bases and J gave up 3 bases, with 18 bases separating them. The CDR3 sequence is 16 residues long. Germline values: CDR1 KGHSH, CDR2 LQKENI. The CDR3 reads CASSPGGQGYNQPQHF. In DNA form, the CDR3 reads TGTGCCAGCTCCCCGGGTGGGCAGGGGTACAATCAGCCCCAGCATTTT.

The J gene is TRBJ1-5, the V gene TRBV2; D is perhaps TRBD1 (6 bases). With 7 bases removed from V and 5 bases from J, the gap between germline ends came to 12 bases. The CDR3 has 13 residues. Germline values: CDR1 SNHLY, CDR2 FYNNEI. In DNA form, the CDR3 reads TGTGCCAGCACCGGGGACACCTATCAGCCCCAGCATTTT. Its protein product is CASTGDTYQPQHF.

The V and J genes are TRBV30 and TRBJ1-2; the D is unclear. Trimming took 0 bases from V and 8 from J, leaving 13 bases between them. The CDR3 totals 13 residues. Germline V gives CDR1 GTSNPN, CDR2 SVGIG (reference sequence). The CDR3, as DNA: TGTGCCTGGAGTGTAAGAGGGCTAGGAGGCTACACCTTC. This translates into CAWSVRGLGGYTF.

The chain couples TRBV5-1 to TRBJ1-1, with no clear D. V was trimmed by 5 bases and J by 0 bases, leaving 8 bases between them. From germline, CDR1 is SGHRS and CDR2 YFSETQ. The length of the CDR3 is 13 residues. The CDR3 protein is CASSWTVNTEAFF. CDR3 DNA sequence: TGCGCCAGCAGTTGGACCGTGAACACTGAAGCTTTCTTT.

This sequence joins TRBV28 and TRBJ1-3; no firm D call. The ends were cut back, 3 bases at V and 4 bases at J, with 13 bases in the middle. The CDR3 covers 15 residues. Germline V gene lookup returns CDR1 MDHEN and CDR2 SYDVKM. CDR3 nucleotides: TGTGCCAGCAGTTTTTCCAGTAGGTCAGGAAACACCATATATTTT. Translated: CASSFSSRSGNTIYF.

The chain links TRBV7-6 to TRBJ1-1; D may be TRBD1 (5 bases). The V and J ends lost 3 bases and 1 base respectively, with 12 bases between them. The CDR3 is made up of 15 amino acids. The germline CDR1 and CDR2 sequences are SGHVS and FNYEAQ. The CDR3 nucleotides are TGTGCCAGCAGCTTCCAGTATGGGGGGAACACTGAAGCTTTCTTT. Protein: CASSFQYGGNTEAFF.

The V gene is TRBV7-2, the J gene TRBJ2-7; D is possibly TRBD1 (5 bases). With 4 bases removed from V and 2 bases from J, the gap between germline ends came to 12 bases. The CDR3 covers 14 residues. Per the germline V gene, CDR1 is SGHTA and CDR2 is FQGNSA. The CDR3 here is CASSSQKGAYEQYF. CDR3 in DNA: TGTGCCAGCAGCTCCCAAAAAGGGGCCTACGAGCAGTACTTC.